The 6 T cell receptor beta chains below were found in one sample sequenced in a study of T cells after posttransplantation cyclophosphamide. Repertoires were generated with immunoSEQ multiplex PCR, while TCRdb's copy carries only in-frame clones and drops some. The table shows about 52,000 clones, with 85% to 95% occurring only once. Material: PBMCs. These receptor sequences come from a woman aged 25 to 39 in good health and a related stem cell transplant donor.

J is TRBJ2-3 and V is TRBV12-2; TRBD2, the D gene given by the table, was not confirmed from the DNA. TRBV12-2 has pseudogene status. The length of the CDR3 is 13 residues. CDR3 sequence (DNA): TGTGCAAGTCGCTTTACTAGCACAGATACGCAGTATTTT. Translation gives CASRFTSTDTQYF.

The chain couples TRBV27 to TRBJ1-5, with D possibly being TRBD1 (6 bases). The V end lost 3 bases, the J end lost 4 bases, and 10 bases lay between the germline ends. Per the germline V gene, CDR1 is MNHEY and CDR2 is SMNVEV (reference sequence). This CDR3 is built from 14 residues. This CDR3 is CASSFRQGNQPQHF. For the CDR3, the DNA is TGTGCCAGCAGTTTTCGCCAGGGGAATCAGCCCCAGCATTTT.

This chain links TRBV29-1 with TRBJ2-2; tentative D call: TRBD1 (6 bases). Trimming shortened V by 5 bases and J by 3 bases, and 19 bases separated the two germline ends. Germline values: CDR1 SQVTM, CDR2 ANQGSEA. There are 16 residues in the CDR3. CDR3 residues: CSVNAPGQGYTGELFF. CDR3 coding DNA: TGCAGCGTTAATGCACCCGGGCAGGGGTACACCGGGGAGCTGTTTTTT.

The chain employs TRBV30 and TRBJ1-1, with TRBD1 matching over 8 bases. The junction had 10 bases not matched to a gene; V was cut back by 8 bases and J by 8 bases. Germline CDR1 is GTSNPN and CDR2 is SVGIG (reference sequence). The CDR3 covers 12 residues. In DNA, the CDR3 is TGTGCCCTTGACAGGGGACGTCGCGAAGCTTTCTTT. Its protein is CALDRGRREAFF.

This chain connects TRBV18 to TRBJ1-1; perhaps TRBD1 as D (6 bases). The V and J ends lost 2 bases and 4 bases respectively, with 11 bases between them. The CDR3 is 14 residues long. CDR1 and CDR2 (germline): KGHSH, LQKENI. The CDR3 nucleotides read TGTGCCAGCTCACCAGCAGGGGCTGGCACTGAAGCTTTCTTT. This codes for CASSPAGAGTEAFF. Together with reference TRBV18 and TRBJ1-1, the CDR3 gives the full variable domain: NAGVMQNPRHLVRRRGQEARLRCSPMKGHSHVYWYRQLPEEGLKFMVYLQKENIIDESGMPKERFSAEFPKEGPSILRIQQVVRGDSAAYFCASSPAGAGTEAFFGQGTRLTVV.

The chain employs TRBV7-6 and TRBJ1-3, with no clear D. The CDR3 consists of 15 residues. V gave up 6 bases and J gave up 0 bases, with 12 bases separating them. Looked up from germline, CDR1 is SGHVS and CDR2 is FNYEAQ. CDR3 residues: CASSSEAFSGNTIYF. CDR3 sequence (DNA): TGTGCCAGCAGTTCAGAGGCCTTCTCTGGAAACACCATATATTTT.